This T cell receptor (beta chain) was captured by sequencing in a study of T cell clonotyping in hematopoietic cell transplantation. The study's findings and limits: Recipient TCR diversity dropped after transplant; expanded clonotypes rose from day 30 to 180. No sorting was done, leaving CD4 and CD8 contributions mixed. Few recipient clonotypes overlapped donors; over 97% were de novo at given depth.

TCRdb's table, derived via immunoSEQ multiplex PCR, lists solely in-frame clones and lacks some. The sample consists of 30,000 or so clones, roughly nine tenths of them appearing once. CDR1 is SGHAT and CDR2 is FQNNGV in the germline V gene. V lost 3 bases, J lost 2 bases, and 10 bases lay in between. CDR3 size: 14 residues. Blood collection times were about day -28 and days 30, 100, 180 posttransplant. Concerning this clone: Its antigen is as yet unknown.

The clonotype originates from a female patient in her fifties who had an allogeneic stem cell transplant from a related donor, so the T cells may come from the graft donor. Some clones in this sample may be carry-over from other donors' samples. This specimen consisted of PBMCs, obtained 100 days after allogeneic stem cell transplant. The chain links TRBV11-2 to TRBJ1-1; D gene unclear. CDR3 region: CASSLRRVNTEAFF. The DNA for the CDR3 is TGTGCCAGCAGCTTGAGGCGGGTCAACACTGAAGCTTTCTTT.